This TCR beta chain derives from a study of human T cells and chemical hapten exposure. In its sample, this clonotype was seen many times. This CDR3 has 14 residues. V shed 2 bases, J shed 5 bases, and the junction held 5 bases outside the gene matches. The germline CDR1 and CDR2 sequences are MGHRA and YSYEKL. Time point meaning: patch test 2, 6 weeks after DPC sensitization. The treatment is: therapeutic diphenylcyclopropenone sensitization with weekly scalp DPC. TCRdb itself ran the RACE reads through MiXCR, one entry per CDR3 protein. The data show about 140,000 distinct CDR3 sequences, with 12% seen just once and around 1.4% held by the top ten.

The source was whole blood, collected in connection with sensitization to the hapten diphenylcyclopropenone (DPC). The TCR was taken from a woman aged 50 to 65 with alopecia areata. Some clones in this sample may be carry-over from other donors' samples. This chain joins TRBV4-1 and TRBJ2-7; 8 nucleotides line up with TRBD2. The CDR3 spells CASSQRAGENEQYF. CDR3 nucleotides: TGCGCCAGCAGCCAACGAGCGGGAGAAAACGAGCAGTACTTC.